This T cell receptor beta chain came from a study of graft-versus-host responses after intestinal transplantation. Study-wide context: Transplant types were multivisceral, liver-intestinal, or isolated intestinal. Recipients uniformly received anti-thymocyte globulin induction, followed by tacrolimus and steroids for approximately 3 years.

From germline, CDR1 is SGDLS and CDR2 YYNGEE. CDR3 length: 15 residues. Trimming removed 3 bases from V and 0 bases from J, with 12 bases in between. Clones were sequenced by immunoSEQ multiplex PCR, and TCRdb holds only the in-frame ones, with some missing. The repertoire holds about 100,000 clones, with roughly 87% as singletons. Study-wide findings and caveats: Peak circulating GvH clone levels tracked with early post-transplant HvG declines. In recipient marrow, GvH clones were found, and some appeared first in ileum or blood.

Notes on this clone: Its antigen is not known.

The sequencing used unstimulated CD4+ T cells sorted from spleen or lymph node cells, collected before transplant. The chain carries TRBV9 and TRBJ1-1; D not certain. The TCR originated in a human donor who was the organ donor for an intestinal transplant. In nucleotides, the CDR3 is TGTGCCAGCAGCGCCGGAGGACGGATGAACACTGAAGCTTTCTTT. It encodes CASSAGGRMNTEAFF.